Here is one T cell receptor (beta chain) with its context. The data were taken from a study of control samples from healthy donors and cancer patients. The germline V and J ends were trimmed by 4 bases and 7 bases, with 23 bases remaining between them. Per germline, CDR1 SGHRS and CDR2 YFSETQ. The CDR3 is 16 amino acids. Some clones are missing from TCRdb's copy, which holds only in-frame ones; the method was immunoSEQ multiplex PCR. The sample shows approximately 49,000 clones, around 85% of them seen only once. The gene calls are TRBV5-1 and TRBJ2-5; perhaps TRBD1 as D (5 bases). The sample was PBMCs. This receptor was identified in a woman in her forties or fifties with lung cancer. CDR3 nucleotides: TGCGCCAGCAGCCCGGACCGGGTCGATTTAAGGGGGACCCAGTACTTC. As protein: CASSPDRVDLRGTQYF.